This passage covers 16 T cell receptor beta chains from one sample sequenced in a study of neoadjuvant anti-PD-1 for oral cavity cancer. Assay: immunoSEQ multiplex PCR; the TCRdb copy retains only in-frame clones and omits some. Altogether approximately 17,000 clones are present, about three quarters being singletons, with the ten largest covering 2.6%. Specimen: PBMCs, collected before nivolumab (anti-PD-1) treatment. The receptors stem from a person aged 35-80 years with oral cavity squamous cell carcinoma.

The chain couples TRBV6-5 to TRBJ2-5; TRBD1 matches 9 bases. The germline gives CDR1 MNHEY, CDR2 SVGAGI. This CDR3 contains 13 residues. Trimming took 5 bases from V and 3 from J; bases not matched to a gene: 1. The CDR3 here is CASSRQGEETQYF. DNA for the CDR3: TGTGCCAGCAGTAGACAGGGGGAAGAGACCCAGTACTTC.

CDR3 residues: CASSLSPGAREQYF. CDR3 sequence (DNA): TGTGCCAGCAGCTTGAGTCCGGGGGCTCGGGAGCAGTACTTC. This chain uses TRBV5-6 with TRBJ2-7; D might be TRBD1 or TRBD2, each matching 6 bases. CDR3 length: 14 residues. V lost 1 base and J lost 7, with 15 bases in between. CDR1 and CDR2 (germline): SGHDT, YYEEEE.

This clone was seen a handful of times. This chain uses TRBV5-1 with TRBJ2-1; 9 nucleotides line up with TRBD2. The trim removed 4 bases at V and 9 bases at J, leaving 17 bases unmatched. Germline assignment: CDR1 SGHRS and CDR2 YFSETQ. CDR3 length equals 17 residues. For the CDR3, the DNA is TGCGCCAGCAGCAACTCACTTACCAGCGGGGGGAGGCGTGAGCAGTTCTTC. Protein product: CASSNSLTSGGRREQFF.

The chain combines TRBV6-5 with TRBJ1-5; 11 bases align to TRBD1. Per germline, CDR1 MNHEY and CDR2 SVGAGI. V lost 6 bases to trimming and J lost 5 bases; unmatched junction nucleotides: 6. The CDR3 has 15 amino acids. The CDR3 nucleotides read TGTGCCAGCAGCTCCCGGACAGGGGGCGATCAGCCCCAGCATTTT. Protein product: CASSSRTGGDQPQHF.

In this sample, this clone turned up a few times. This chain links TRBV2 with TRBJ1-6, with 7 bases identical to TRBD1. The J segment lost 1 base and the V segment lost 7 bases, leaving 13 bases of the junction unmatched. The CDR3 extends over 18 amino acids. CDR1 and CDR2 (germline): SNHLY, FYNNEI. CDR3 nucleotides: TGTGCCAGCACTCTGAGGGCGACAGGGAGGTCCTATAATTCACCCCTCCACTTT. Its translation is CASTLRATGRSYNSPLHF.

This sequence joins TRBV2 and TRBJ1-4, with 7 bases lining up with TRBD1. The CDR3 is 14 residues long. With 8 bases clipped from V and 5 bases from J, the junction kept 8 bases outside the gene matches. CDR1 and CDR2 from the germline V gene are SNHLY and FYNNEI. The CDR3 is CASHPGQWNEKLFF. In DNA form, the CDR3 reads TGTGCCAGCCACCCGGGACAGTGGAATGAAAAACTGTTTTTT.

This rearrangement joins TRBV27 to TRBJ1-4; D is uncertain. Trimming took off 0 bases at V and 7 bases at J, with 9 bases between the two ends. This CDR3 region has 14 residues. Germline V gives CDR1 MNHEY, CDR2 SMNVEV (reference sequence). For the CDR3, the DNA is TGTGCCAGCAGTTTATCGGGTTTTAGTGAAAAACTGTTTTTT. It yields the protein CASSLSGFSEKLFF.

The J gene is TRBJ2-3, the V gene TRBV20-1; no definite D call. The CDR3 extends over 11 amino acids. V lost 0 bases, J lost 6 bases, and 4 bases lay in between. CDR1 DFQATT and CDR2 SNEGSKA come from the germline V gene (reference sequence). The CDR3 DNA is TGCAGTGCTAGAGAGGGCGATACGCAGTATTTT. It encodes CSAREGDTQYF.

The chain couples TRBV15 to TRBJ2-1; D not resolved. Trimming shortened V by 0 bases and J by 7 bases, and 10 bases separated the two germline ends. CDR3 length: 14 residues. Germline loops: CDR1 LNHNV, CDR2 YYDKDF (reference sequence). CDR3: CATSRDLVWNEQFF. For the CDR3, the DNA is TGTGCCACCAGCAGAGATCTAGTTTGGAATGAGCAGTTCTTC.

CDR3 protein: CASSLENSQGGQYF. The CDR3 DNA sequence: TGCGCCAGCAGCTTGGAGAACAGTCAAGGGGGCCAGTACTTC. The V and J genes are TRBV5-1 and TRBJ2-5; TRBD1 might be the D (6 bases). Between the trimmed V and J ends, which lost 0 bases and 10 bases, there was a span of 16 bases. Germline loops: CDR1 SGHRS, CDR2 YFSETQ. The CDR3 covers 14 residues.

This clone was detected only a few times. The chain employs TRBV30 and TRBJ1-4; TRBD1 is a possible D gene (5 bases). V dropped 2 bases and J dropped 11 bases, with 6 bases sitting between them. This CDR3 has 10 residues. Germline CDR1 and CDR2: GTSNPN and SVGIG (reference sequence). Here the CDR3 DNA reads TGTGCCTGGAGTCGACAGAAACTGTTTTTT. Protein sequence: CAWSRQKLFF. The variable domain in full, completed from reference TRBV30 and TRBJ1-4, reads SQTIHQWPATLVQPVGSPLSLECTVEGTSNPNLYWYRQAAGRGLQLLFYSVGIGQISSEVPQNLSASRPQDRQFILSSKKLLLSDSGFYLCAWSRQKLFFGSGTQLSVL.

V is TRBV14 and J is TRBJ2-7, with 10 bases matching TRBD2. This CDR3 contains 15 residues. The germline V gene has CDR1 SGHDN and CDR2 FVKESK. V was clipped by 6 bases and J by 2 bases; unmatched bases: 7. The DNA for the CDR3 is TGTGCCAGCAGACCCGGGACTAGCGACGCCTACGAGCAGTACTTC. It codes for CASRPGTSDAYEQYF.

This clone showed up just a few times. CDR3 amino acids: CAVTRDPLYGYTF. The CDR3, as DNA: TGTGCCGTCACCAGAGACCCTTTGTATGGCTACACCTTC. The chain is built from TRBV6-5 and TRBJ1-2; D unclear. The CDR3 is made up of 13 amino acids. Germline values: CDR1 MNHEY, CDR2 SVGAGI. Deletions cut 11 bases from V and 5 bases from J, with 18 bases between.

The rearrangement links TRBV5-1 to TRBJ1-1; D gene ambiguous. Looked up from germline, CDR1 is SGHRS and CDR2 is YFSETQ. This CDR3 region has 17 residues. V was shortened by 5 bases and J by 1 base, with 21 bases between the two germline ends. CDR3 protein: CASRAGSHLFSNTEAFF. CDR3 bases: TGCGCCAGCAGGGCAGGTTCCCACCTATTTTCGAACACTGAAGCTTTCTTT.

The rearrangement uses TRBV30 and TRBJ1-1; the D gene is possibly TRBD1 (6 bases). The V gene's germline CDR1 is GTSNPN and CDR2 SVGIG (reference sequence). Trimming shortened V by 3 bases and J by 4 bases, and 15 bases separated the two germline ends. This CDR3 spans 14 amino acids. The CDR3 nucleotides are TGTGCCTGGAGGTCTTTGGGGGCTTCCACTGAAGCTTTCTTT. Protein sequence: CAWRSLGASTEAFF.

The V and J genes are TRBV11-2 and TRBJ2-1; 7 nucleotides agree with TRBD2. Germline V gene sequence: CDR1 SGHAT, CDR2 FQNNGV. This CDR3 spans 15 amino acids. V lost 4 bases to trimming and J lost 4 bases; unmatched junction nucleotides: 7. The CDR3 reads CASSWGGRRYNEQFF. In DNA, the CDR3 is TGTGCCAGCAGCTGGGGGGGGAGACGATACAATGAGCAGTTCTTC.